Below are 22 T cell receptor beta chains sequenced from a single sample in a study of cytomegalovirus exposure and HLA in healthy donors. The primer mix had 60 Vbeta and 13 Jbeta primers. Profiling relied on immunoSEQ multiplex PCR, and the TCRdb table lists in-frame clones only, not all of them. This sample carries 100,000 or so clones, roughly 80% of them seen once, and the ten largest clones take roughly 3.4%. Material: PBMCs. These receptors all stem from a young man in good health and CMV-seropositive.

V usage is TRBV28 and J usage is TRBJ1-5, with D possibly matching TRBD1 (5 bases). This CDR3 has 15 amino acids. The germline V gene encodes CDR1 MDHEN and CDR2 SYDVKM. The ends were cut back, 7 bases at V and 4 bases at J, with 17 bases in the middle. CDR3 bases: TGTGCCAGCACTCTTTCCCTGCGGGGGAATCAGCCCCAGCATTTT. Translating it yields CASTLSLRGNQPQHF.

Worth noting for this clone: This sample also contains other DNA sequences that code for the same CDR3. The V call is TRBV28, the J call TRBJ1-1; no clear D. Germline-derived CDR1 and CDR2 are MDHEN and SYDVKM. The V and J ends lost 5 bases and 0 bases respectively, with 10 bases between them. This CDR3 is 14 amino acids long. The CDR3 is CASSPGLLNTEAFF. CDR3 bases: TGTGCCAGCAGTCCTGGACTGTTGAACACTGAAGCTTTCTTT.

The genes are TRBV27 and TRBJ1-6; D is perhaps TRBD1 (5 bases). CDR1 and CDR2 (germline): MNHEY, SMNVEV (reference sequence). The V gene lost 6 bases and the J gene lost 10 bases, with 19 bases spanning the gap. This CDR3 is built from 15 residues. The DNA for the CDR3 is TGTGCCAGCAGGATTGGGACGGGGGTTTGGTCACCCCTCCACTTT. Protein: CASRIGTGVWSPLHF.

The chain recombines TRBV28 with TRBJ2-1; D possibly corresponds to TRBD2 (6 bases). The V end lost 1 base, the J end lost 2 bases, and 9 bases lay between the germline ends. CDR3 length: 15 residues. Germline CDR1 reads MDHEN; CDR2 reads SYDVKM. CDR3: CASSLSGTAYNEQFF. Written as DNA, the CDR3 is TGTGCCAGCAGTTTATCCGGGACTGCCTACAATGAGCAGTTCTTC.

This clone was seen more than once but under ten times. Distinct nucleotide sequences in the sample also encode this CDR3. The CDR3 loop reads CASQGGEKLFF. For the CDR3, the DNA is TGTGCCAGTCAGGGGGGTGAAAAACTGTTTTTT. The chain is built from TRBV28 and TRBJ1-4, with 7 bases fitting TRBD1. The CDR3 totals 11 residues. V lost 9 bases to trimming and J lost 7 bases; unmatched junction nucleotides: 2. The germline V gene encodes CDR1 MDHEN and CDR2 SYDVKM.

The rearrangement joins TRBV5-1 to TRBJ1-1; TRBD1 agrees at 10 bases. Trimming took 3 bases from V and 4 from J; bases not matched to a gene: 3. The CDR3 totals 14 residues. Germline CDR1 is SGHRS and CDR2 is YFSETQ. The CDR3 is CASSSGQGVTEAFF. CDR3 in DNA: TGCGCCAGCAGCTCAGGACAGGGGGTCACTGAAGCTTTCTTT.

This sequence joins TRBV5-1 and TRBJ2-2; TRBD2 matches 7 bases. The CDR3 loop spans 15 amino acids. Germline V lookup: CDR1 SGHRS, CDR2 YFSETQ. J was trimmed by 6 bases and V by 0 bases; bases with no gene match: 5. CDR3 DNA: TGCGCCAGCAGCTTGGCTGCGGCGGGGGCCGGGGAGCTGTTTTTT. It specifies CASSLAAAGAGELFF.

CDR3 sequence (DNA): TGTGCCAGCAGCTCTACCGGGACTAGCGGGAGCAAGCAGTTCTTC. Protein product: CASSSTGTSGSKQFF. The V gene is TRBV7-9, the J gene TRBJ2-1, with 14 bases aligning to TRBD2. CDR3 length equals 15 residues. The ends lost 4 bases at V and 11 bases at J; junction bases unmatched: 7. Per germline, CDR1 SEHNR and CDR2 FQNEAQ (reference sequence).

The chain joins TRBV25-1 to TRBJ1-1, with D hard to call. With 4 bases removed from V and 3 bases from J, the gap between germline ends came to 9 bases. CDR1 MGHDK and CDR2 SYGVNS come from the germline V gene. This CDR3 contains 13 residues. CDR3: CASSGVGDTEAFF. In nucleotides, the CDR3 is TGTGCCAGCAGTGGGGTGGGAGACACTGAAGCTTTCTTT.

The chain links TRBV28 to TRBJ2-1, with a tentative D call TRBD2 (5 bases). The CDR3 spans 12 residues. In germline, CDR1 is MDHEN, CDR2 SYDVKM. Trimming took 8 bases from V and 9 from J, leaving 14 bases between them. DNA for the CDR3: TGTGCCAGCGGCGGACGCGGGTTTGAGCAGTTCTTC. Translating gives CASGGRGFEQFF.

V usage is TRBV30 and J usage is TRBJ1-4; D not resolved. This CDR3 has 14 amino acids. Between the trimmed V and J ends, which lost 0 bases and 2 bases, there was a span of 7 bases. Germline CDR1 is GTSNPN and CDR2 is SVGIG (reference sequence). Here the CDR3 DNA reads TGTGCCTGGAGTGTTACCGGGACTAATGAAAAACTGTTTTTT. Translation gives CAWSVTGTNEKLFF.

This clone was detected only a few times. This chain joins TRBV28 and TRBJ2-7, with no clear D. The CDR3 has 13 residues. The germline V and J ends were trimmed by 4 bases and 2 bases, with 9 bases remaining between them. Looked up from germline, CDR1 is MDHEN and CDR2 is SYDVKM. The CDR3 DNA sequence: TGTGCCAGCAGTTCACAGACGCCCTACGAGCAGTACTTC. Translation: CASSSQTPYEQYF.

The chain has TRBV27 and TRBJ1-5; a weak D match, TRBD1 (5 bases). Germline CDR1 and CDR2: MNHEY and SMNVEV (reference sequence). CDR3 length equals 13 residues. V was trimmed by 2 bases and J by 7 bases, leaving 9 bases between them. The CDR3 here is CASSLGGEQPQHF. The CDR3 nucleotides are TGTGCCAGCAGTTTAGGGGGGGAACAGCCCCAGCATTTT.

The chain employs TRBV9 and TRBJ2-3; a weak D match, TRBD2 (5 bases). Germline V gene sequence: CDR1 SGDLS, CDR2 YYNGEE. The V gene lost 0 bases and the J gene lost 2 bases, with 10 bases spanning the gap. The CDR3 covers 15 residues. The CDR3 here is CASSVGQRPTDTQYF. The CDR3 coding sequence is TGTGCCAGCAGCGTAGGGCAGCGGCCCACAGATACGCAGTATTTT.

V and J are TRBV5-6 and TRBJ2-2; possibly TRBD1 for D (6 bases). The CDR3 totals 15 residues. V was clipped by 2 bases and J by 7 bases, with 15 bases between them. Germline loops: CDR1 SGHDT, CDR2 YYEEEE. CDR3 loop: CASSFRQGNDGELFF. CDR3 bases: TGTGCCAGCAGCTTCCGCCAGGGGAACGACGGGGAGCTGTTTTTT.

The chain uses TRBV7-9 and TRBJ2-5; 9 positions match TRBD1. With the DNA end fitting TRBJ2-7 better, the J assignment may be wrong. The germline CDR1 and CDR2 sequences are SEHNR and FQNEAQ (reference sequence). This CDR3 spans 18 amino acids. The CDR3 bases are TGTGCCAGCAGCTTACTCTCGCCTGGGACAGGGCTCGCCTACGAGCAGTACTTC. This gives the protein CASSLLSPGTGLAYEQYF.

This chain's CDR3 is CASSEDRGTDQPQHF. CDR3 coding DNA: TGTGCCAGCAGTGAAGACAGGGGCACGGATCAGCCCCAGCATTTT. The V gene is TRBV2, the J gene TRBJ1-5; 7 positions agree with TRBD1. The CDR3 runs 15 residues. The germline gives CDR1 SNHLY, CDR2 FYNNEI. Losses at the gene ends were 1 base for V and 5 bases for J; bases not matched to a gene: 5.

The rearrangement joins TRBV5-4 to TRBJ2-7, with 8 bases fitting TRBD1. The CDR3 consists of 16 residues. CDR1 and CDR2 from the germline V gene are SGHNT and YYREEE (reference sequence). Germline trimming cut 4 bases from V and 3 bases from J; bases unmatched to any gene: 12. The CDR3 coding sequence is TGTGCCAGCAGCGATCGACAGGGGAAAATCTACTACGAGCAGTACTTC. Translated, it gives CASSDRQGKIYYEQYF.

This clone was recorded only once. The genes are TRBV5-5 and TRBJ2-3, with TRBD1 matching 7 bases. Trimming at V came to 4 bases and at J to 0 bases, leaving 5 bases not matched to a gene. The V gene's germline CDR1 is SGHKS and CDR2 YYEKEE (reference sequence). The length of the CDR3 is 15 residues. In DNA form, the CDR3 reads TGTGCCAGCAGCCCGGGACAGACCAGCACAGATACGCAGTATTTT. Its protein is CASSPGQTSTDTQYF.

The table lists this clone with a few counts. J is TRBJ1-3 and V is TRBV7-8, with 10 bases aligning to TRBD1. Germline-derived CDR1 and CDR2 are SGHVS and FQNEAQ. The CDR3 has 16 residues. V was clipped by 6 bases and J by 0 bases; unmatched bases: 5. The chain's CDR3 is CASSTGTGVSGNTIYF. The CDR3 nucleotides are TGTGCCAGCAGTACCGGGACAGGGGTCTCTGGAAACACCATATATTTT.

This chain connects TRBV5-6 to TRBJ2-5; the D gene is possibly TRBD1 (5 bases). CDR1 is SGHDT, CDR2 YYEEEE, per germline. V shed 7 bases and J shed 5 bases, with 21 bases lying between them. This CDR3 has 15 residues. The CDR3 loop reads CASSGRGPLGETQYF. The CDR3 region has the DNA TGTGCCAGCTCGGGTAGGGGCCCATTGGGGGAGACCCAGTACTTC.

This clone was found a few times. The chain combines TRBV6-5 with TRBJ2-2, with TRBD2 matching 12 bases. Germline values: CDR1 MNHEY, CDR2 SVGAGI. The CDR3 contains 16 residues. V lost 4 bases to trimming and J lost 6 bases; unmatched junction nucleotides: 6. In nucleotides, the CDR3 is TGTGCCAGCAGTTTCAGGACTAGCGGGACCCCCGGGGAGCTGTTTTTT. Translated: CASSFRTSGTPGELFF.